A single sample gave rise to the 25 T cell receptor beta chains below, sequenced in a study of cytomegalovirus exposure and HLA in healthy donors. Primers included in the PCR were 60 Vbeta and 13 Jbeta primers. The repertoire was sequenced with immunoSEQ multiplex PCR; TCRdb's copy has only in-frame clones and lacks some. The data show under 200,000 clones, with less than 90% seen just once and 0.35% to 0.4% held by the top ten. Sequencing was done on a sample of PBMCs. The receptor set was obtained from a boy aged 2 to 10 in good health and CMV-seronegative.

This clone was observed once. The CDR3 sequence is CASSFDTYGYTF. CDR3 coding DNA: TGTGCCAGCAGCTTTGACACCTATGGCTACACCTTC. J is TRBJ1-2 and V is TRBV5-8; no firm D call. CDR1 SGHTS and CDR2 YDEGEE come from the germline V gene. The CDR3 length is 12 residues. V lost 2 bases, J lost 4 bases, and 6 bases lay in between.

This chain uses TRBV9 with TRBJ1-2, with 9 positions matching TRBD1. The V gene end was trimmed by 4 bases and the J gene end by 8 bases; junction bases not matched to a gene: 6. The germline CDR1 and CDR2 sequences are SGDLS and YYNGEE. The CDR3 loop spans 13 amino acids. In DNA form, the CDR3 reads TGTGCCAGCAGCCCCGGACAGGGGCCCGGCTACACCTTC. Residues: CASSPGQGPGYTF.

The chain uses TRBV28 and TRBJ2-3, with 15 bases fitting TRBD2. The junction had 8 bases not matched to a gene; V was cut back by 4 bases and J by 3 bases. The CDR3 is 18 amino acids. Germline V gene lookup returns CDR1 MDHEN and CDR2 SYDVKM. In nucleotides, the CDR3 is TGTGCCAGCAGTTCCGGACTAGCGGGAGGGTCGGGGACAGATACGCAGTATTTT. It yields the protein CASSSGLAGGSGTDTQYF. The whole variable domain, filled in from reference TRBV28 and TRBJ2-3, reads DVKVTQSSRYLVKRTGEKVFLECVQDMDHENMFWYRQDPGLGLRLIYFSYDVKMKEKGDIPEGYSVSREKKERFSLILESASTNQTSMYLCASSSGLAGGSGTDTQYFGPGTRLTVL.

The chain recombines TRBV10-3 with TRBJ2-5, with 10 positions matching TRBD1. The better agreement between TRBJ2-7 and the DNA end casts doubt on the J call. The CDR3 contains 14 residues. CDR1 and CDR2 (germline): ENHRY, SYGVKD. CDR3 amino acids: CAISAGTGVNEQYF. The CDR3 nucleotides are TGTGCCATCAGCGCCGGGACAGGGGTTAACGAGCAGTACTTC.

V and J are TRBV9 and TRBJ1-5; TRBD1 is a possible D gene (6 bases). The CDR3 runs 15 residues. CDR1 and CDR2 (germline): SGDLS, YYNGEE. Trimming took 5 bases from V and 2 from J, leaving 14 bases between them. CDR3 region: CASSTGKGGNQPQHF. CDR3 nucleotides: TGTGCCAGCAGTACAGGGAAAGGTGGCAATCAGCCCCAGCATTTT.

For the CDR3, the DNA is TGTGCCAGCAGCTTGTTGGCAGGGGGTGTCTACGAGCAGTACTTC. As protein: CASSLLAGGVYEQYF. This chain uses TRBV5-4 with TRBJ2-7; 7 bases agree with TRBD1. Trimming cost V 1 base and J 3 bases; bases outside gene matches: 7. Germline CDR1 is SGHNT and CDR2 is YYREEE (reference sequence). This CDR3 is 15 amino acids long.

CDR3 in DNA: TGTGCGTCTCTTCCAAGCAGCGGGGAATTCGAGTTCTTC. Translation gives CASLPSSGEFEFF. The chain recombines TRBV6-5 with TRBJ2-1; 7 bases are shared with TRBD2. This CDR3 has 13 amino acids. The germline CDR1 and CDR2 sequences are MNHEY and SVGAGI.

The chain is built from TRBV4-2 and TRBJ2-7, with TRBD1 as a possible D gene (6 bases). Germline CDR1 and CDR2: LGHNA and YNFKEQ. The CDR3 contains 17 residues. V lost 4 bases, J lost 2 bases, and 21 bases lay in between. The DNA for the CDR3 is TGTGCCAGCAGCCTAGCTGGACAGAGTCCTTCCCCCTACGAGCAGTACTTC. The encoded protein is CASSLAGQSPSPYEQYF.

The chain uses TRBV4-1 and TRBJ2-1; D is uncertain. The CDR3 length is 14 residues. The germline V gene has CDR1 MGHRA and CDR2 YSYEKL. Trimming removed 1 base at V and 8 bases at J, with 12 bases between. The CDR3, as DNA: TGCGCCAGCAGCCAAGTGCAGTGGCCGCATGAGCAGTTCTTC. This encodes CASSQVQWPHEQFF.

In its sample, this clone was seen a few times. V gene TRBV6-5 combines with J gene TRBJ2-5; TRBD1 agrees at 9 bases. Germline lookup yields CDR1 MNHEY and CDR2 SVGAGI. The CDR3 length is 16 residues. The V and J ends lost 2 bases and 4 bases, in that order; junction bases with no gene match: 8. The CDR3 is CASSYLGQGGAETQYF. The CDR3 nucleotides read TGTGCCAGCAGTTACCTGGGACAGGGAGGAGCAGAGACCCAGTACTTC.

CDR3 sequence (DNA): TGTGCCAGCAGCCAAGATCGGGGGAATACGCAGTATTTT. Translated, it gives CASSQDRGNTQYF. The J gene is TRBJ2-3, the V gene TRBV14; perhaps TRBD2 as D (6 bases). CDR1 SGHDN and CDR2 FVKESK come from the germline V gene. There are 13 residues in the CDR3. Trimming stripped 0 bases from V and 7 bases from J, with 8 bases between.

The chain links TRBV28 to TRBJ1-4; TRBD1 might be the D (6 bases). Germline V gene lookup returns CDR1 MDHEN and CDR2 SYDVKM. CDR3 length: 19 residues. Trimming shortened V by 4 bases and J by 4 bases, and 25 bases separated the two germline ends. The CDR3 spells CASSSPQGIGKMVNEKLFF. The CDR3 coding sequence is TGTGCCAGCAGTTCCCCCCAGGGGATCGGGAAAATGGTTAATGAAAAACTGTTTTTT.

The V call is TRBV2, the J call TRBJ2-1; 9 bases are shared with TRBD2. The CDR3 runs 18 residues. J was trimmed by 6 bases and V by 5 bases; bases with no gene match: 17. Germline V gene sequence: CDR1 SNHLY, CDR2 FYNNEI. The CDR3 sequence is CASSLTPLSGRTPNEQFF. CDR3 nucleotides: TGTGCCAGCAGTCTCACCCCACTCAGCGGGAGGACCCCCAATGAGCAGTTCTTC.

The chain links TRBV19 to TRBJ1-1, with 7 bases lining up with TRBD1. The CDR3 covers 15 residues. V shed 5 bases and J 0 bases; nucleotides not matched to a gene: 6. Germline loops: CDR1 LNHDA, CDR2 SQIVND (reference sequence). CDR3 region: CASSRGQSMNTEAFF. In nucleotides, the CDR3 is TGTGCCAGTAGTCGGGGACAGTCCATGAACACTGAAGCTTTCTTT.

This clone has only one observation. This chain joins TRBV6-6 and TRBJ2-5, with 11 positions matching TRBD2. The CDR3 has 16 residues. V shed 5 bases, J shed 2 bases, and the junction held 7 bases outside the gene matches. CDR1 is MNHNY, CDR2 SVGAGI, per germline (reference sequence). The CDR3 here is CASSLRLAGLQETQYF. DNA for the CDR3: TGTGCCAGCAGTCTGAGACTAGCGGGGCTACAAGAGACCCAGTACTTC.

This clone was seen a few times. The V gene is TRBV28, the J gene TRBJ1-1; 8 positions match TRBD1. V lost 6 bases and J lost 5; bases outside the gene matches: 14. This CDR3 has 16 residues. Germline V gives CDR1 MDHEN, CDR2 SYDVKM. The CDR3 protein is CASRSTGQGLGTEAFF. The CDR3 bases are TGTGCCAGCAGATCAACAGGACAGGGCCTAGGGACTGAAGCTTTCTTT.

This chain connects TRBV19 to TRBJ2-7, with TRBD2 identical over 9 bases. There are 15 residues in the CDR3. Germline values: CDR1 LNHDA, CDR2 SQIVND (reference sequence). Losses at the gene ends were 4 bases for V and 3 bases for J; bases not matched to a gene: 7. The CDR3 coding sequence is TGTGCCAGTAGTAACCCCTGGACTAGCGACTACGAGCAGTACTTC. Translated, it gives CASSNPWTSDYEQYF.

The CDR3 DNA reads as TGCAGCGTTGAAGTGGACAGGCGTACCTACGAGCAGTACTTC. This sequence encodes CSVEVDRRTYEQYF. This sequence joins TRBV29-1 and TRBJ2-7; the match to TRBD1 covers 7 bases. Germline values: CDR1 SQVTM, CDR2 ANQGSEA. This CDR3 contains 14 residues. The junction had 5 bases not matched to a gene; V was cut back by 1 base and J by 2 bases.

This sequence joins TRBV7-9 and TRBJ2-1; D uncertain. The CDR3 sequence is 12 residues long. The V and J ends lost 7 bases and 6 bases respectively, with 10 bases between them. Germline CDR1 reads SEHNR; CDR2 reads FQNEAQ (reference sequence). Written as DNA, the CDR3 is TGTGCCAGCACCTTCCCCTTCAATGAGCAGTTCTTC. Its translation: CASTFPFNEQFF.

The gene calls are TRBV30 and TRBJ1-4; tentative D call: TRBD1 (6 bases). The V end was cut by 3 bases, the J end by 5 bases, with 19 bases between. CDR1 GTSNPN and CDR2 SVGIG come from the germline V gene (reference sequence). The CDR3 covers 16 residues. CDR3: CAWSRNSGASNEKLFF. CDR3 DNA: TGTGCCTGGAGCCGGAACTCAGGGGCCTCCAATGAAAAACTGTTTTTT.

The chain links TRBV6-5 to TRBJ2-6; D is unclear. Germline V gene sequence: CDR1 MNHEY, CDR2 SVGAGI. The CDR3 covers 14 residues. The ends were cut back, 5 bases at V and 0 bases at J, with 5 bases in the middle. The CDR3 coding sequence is TGTGCCAGCAGTCCACTCTCTGGGGCCAACGTCCTGACTTTC. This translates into CASSPLSGANVLTF.

As DNA, the CDR3 is TGTGCCTGGAGTTTGACCGGGACAGGAAGCTATGGCTACACCTTC. Its protein is CAWSLTGTGSYGYTF. This chain connects TRBV30 to TRBJ1-2, with 8 bases lining up with TRBD1. Per the germline V gene, CDR1 is GTSNPN and CDR2 is SVGIG (reference sequence). This CDR3 is built from 15 residues. The V segment lost 2 bases and the J segment 4 bases; nucleotides outside the gene matches: 9.

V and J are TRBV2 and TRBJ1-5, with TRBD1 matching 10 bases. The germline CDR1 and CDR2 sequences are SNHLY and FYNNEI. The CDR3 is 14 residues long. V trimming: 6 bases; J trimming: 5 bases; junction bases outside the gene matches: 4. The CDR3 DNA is TGTGCCAGCAGGGACAGGGGGATGGATCAGCCCCAGCATTTT. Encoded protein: CASRDRGMDQPQHF. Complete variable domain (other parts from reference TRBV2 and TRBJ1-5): EPEVTQTPSHQVTQMGQEVILRCVPISNHLYFYWYRQILGQKVEFLVSFYNNEISEKSEIFDDQFSVERPDGSNFTLKIRSTKLEDSAMYFCASRDRGMDQPQHFGDGTRLSIL.

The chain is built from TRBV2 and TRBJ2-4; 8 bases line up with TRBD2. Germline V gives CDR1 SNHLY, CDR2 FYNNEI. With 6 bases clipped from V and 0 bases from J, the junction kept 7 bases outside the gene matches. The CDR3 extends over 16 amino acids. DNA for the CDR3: TGTGCCAGCAGCGGAACTAGCGGCCTAGCCAAAAACATTCAGTACTTC. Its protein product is CASSGTSGLAKNIQYF.

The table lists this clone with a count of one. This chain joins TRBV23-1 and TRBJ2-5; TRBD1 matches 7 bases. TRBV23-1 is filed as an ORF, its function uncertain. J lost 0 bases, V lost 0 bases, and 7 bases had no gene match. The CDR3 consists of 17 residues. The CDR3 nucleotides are TGCGCCAGCAGTCAATCGAGGGTCAGGGGGTACCAAGAGACCCAGTACTTC. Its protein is CASSQSRVRGYQETQYF.